A selection of T cell receptor beta chains follows, all from one sample in a study of metastatic and nonmetastatic thyroid tumors. With MiXCR, TCRdb reprocessed the PCR reads. The repertoire holds approximately 79,000 clones, with around 7.8% as singletons. Material for sequencing was blood. These TCRs come from a female donor with papillary thyroid cancer or a benign thyroid nodule (not recorded which). Some clones in this sample may be carry-over from other donors' samples. Both conserved end residues are part of each CDR3. A D gene is named only where the DNA matches it firmly.

d_call | v_call | cdr3_aa
. | TRBV2 | CASSEAPAASTDTQYF
. | TRBV6-2/TRBV6-3 | CASSLRVDEQFF
. | TRBV7-9 | CASSLGPLQETQYF
. | TRBV30 | CAISQGPLFGNGCTF
. | TRBV20-1 | CSASLGSGYTF
TRBD1 | TRBV5-1 | CASSSGQGATEAFF
. | TRBV6-1 | CASSENLTGDGYTF
TRBD2 | TRBV30 | CAWSVLAGVDTQYF
. | TRBV7-9 | CASSLGAGQETQYF
TRBD1 | TRBV6-5 | CASSYRQGTYFYNEQFF
TRBD1 | TRBV2 | CSRLKGQCNTGELFF
. | TRBV30 | CAWGESGANVLTF
. | TRBV9 | CASSVAMDGYTF
TRBD1 | TRBV18 | CASSHGTGNEKLFF
TRBD1 | TRBV4-2 | CASSRQGALSEPQHF
. | TRBV12-3/TRBV12-4 | CARIPFPGRRNGNTIYF
TRBD1 | TRBV6-1 | CASSPDRATNEKLFF
. | TRBV12-5 | CASGLGNQETQYF
TRBD2 | TRBV15 | CATSREGGSGGYEQYF
TRBD2 | TRBV19 | CASSTQLSGGAGDTQYF
. | TRBV20-1 | CSAIKGPGNTIYF
TRBD2 | TRBV5-1 | CASSSGTSGGQGTQYF
TRBD1 | TRBV6-1 | CASSFGTDNSPLHF
TRBD1 | TRBV12-3/TRBV12-4 | CASSLRDRAIWELFF
. | TRBV5-1 | CASSLSAGETQYF
. | TRBV7-8 | CASSFSGGNQPQHF
TRBD1 | TRBV9 | CASSTSGGGSHLHF
. | TRBV18 | CASSPPGAGEDYEQYF
. | TRBV14 | CASSPPRIIDNSYEQYF
. | TRBV30 | CAWSNRGREQYF
. | TRBV27 | CASSPRRVGGTGELFF
TRBD2 | TRBV7-2 | CASSFTSGGAMQYF
. | TRBV5-1 | CASSLRSTGNGELFF
TRBD2 | TRBV20-1 | CSASSGFTYEQYF
. | TRBV27 | CASHNPGGNTEAFF
TRBD1 | TRBV12-3/TRBV12-4 | CASSSVGTGGWYEQYF
TRBD1 | TRBV2 | CASSRGQGPYNEQFF
TRBD2 | TRBV18 | CASSSSGGLQETQYF
TRBD2 | TRBV30 | CAWSYSGGRDTQYF
TRBD2 | TRBV3-1 | CASSRRGERVEQYF
. | TRBV6-2/TRBV6-3 | CARVRVCNKNIQYF
. | TRBV20-1 | CSARGSGGTYNEQFF
. | TRBV6-1 | CASSWEKNTEAFF
. | TRBV12-3/TRBV12-4 | CASSFAGDYGYTF
. | TRBV6-2/TRBV6-3 | CASSYSSLQFF
. | TRBV19 | CASSITGYNEQFF
. | TRBV28 | CAIGRGEKLFF
. | TRBV11-2 | CASSPTGGYSNQPQHF
TRBD1 | TRBV24-1 | CATSDRTGGTDTQYF
TRBD1 | TRBV30 | CAWSTGTGLEPQHF
. | TRBV9 | CASSPPLTGELFF